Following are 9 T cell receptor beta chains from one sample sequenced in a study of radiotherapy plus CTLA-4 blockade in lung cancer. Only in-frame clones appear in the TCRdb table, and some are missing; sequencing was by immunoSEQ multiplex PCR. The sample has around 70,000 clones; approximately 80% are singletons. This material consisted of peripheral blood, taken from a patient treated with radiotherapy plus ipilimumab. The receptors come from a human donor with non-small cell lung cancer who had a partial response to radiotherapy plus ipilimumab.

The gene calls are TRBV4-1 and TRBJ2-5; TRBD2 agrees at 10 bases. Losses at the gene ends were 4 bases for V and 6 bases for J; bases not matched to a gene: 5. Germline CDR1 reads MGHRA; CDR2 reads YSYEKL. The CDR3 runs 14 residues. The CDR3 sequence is CASSPPSGRQTQYF. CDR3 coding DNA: TGCGCCAGCAGCCCACCTAGCGGGAGACAGACCCAGTACTTC.

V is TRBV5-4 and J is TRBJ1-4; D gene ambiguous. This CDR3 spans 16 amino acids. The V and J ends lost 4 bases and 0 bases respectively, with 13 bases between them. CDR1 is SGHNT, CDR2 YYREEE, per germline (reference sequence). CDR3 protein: CASSLSATTTNEKLFF. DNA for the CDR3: TGTGCCAGCAGCCTGAGCGCTACCACAACTAATGAAAAACTGTTTTTT.

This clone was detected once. CDR3 sequence reads: CASRDLGTRPYEQYF. CDR3 bases: TGTGCCAGCCGTGACCTTGGGACTCGACCCTACGAGCAGTACTTC. V usage is TRBV4-2 and J usage is TRBJ2-7; D may be TRBD2 (6 bases). Trimming shortened V by 8 bases and J by 2 bases, and 19 bases separated the two germline ends. The CDR3 extends over 15 amino acids. Germline V gene sequence: CDR1 LGHNA, CDR2 YNFKEQ.

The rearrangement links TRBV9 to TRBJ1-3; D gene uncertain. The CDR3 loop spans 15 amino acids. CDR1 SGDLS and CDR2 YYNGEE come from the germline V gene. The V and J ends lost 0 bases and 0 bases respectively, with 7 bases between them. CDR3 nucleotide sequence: TGTGCCAGCAGCGTAGGAGTTAGCTCTGGAAACACCATATATTTT. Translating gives CASSVGVSSGNTIYF. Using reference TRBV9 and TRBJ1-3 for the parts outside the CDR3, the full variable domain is DSGVTQTPKHLITATGQRVTLRCSPRSGDLSVYWYQQSLDQGLQFLIQYYNGEERAKGNILERFSAQQFPDLHSELNLSSLELGDSALYFCASSVGVSSGNTIYFGEGSWLTVV.

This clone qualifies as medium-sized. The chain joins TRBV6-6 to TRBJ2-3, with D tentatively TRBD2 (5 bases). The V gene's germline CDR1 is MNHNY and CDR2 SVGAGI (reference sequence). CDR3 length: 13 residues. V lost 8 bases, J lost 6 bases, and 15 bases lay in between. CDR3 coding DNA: TGTGCCAGCGAGCGGAAAGAAACGGATACGCAGTATTTT. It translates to CASERKETDTQYF.

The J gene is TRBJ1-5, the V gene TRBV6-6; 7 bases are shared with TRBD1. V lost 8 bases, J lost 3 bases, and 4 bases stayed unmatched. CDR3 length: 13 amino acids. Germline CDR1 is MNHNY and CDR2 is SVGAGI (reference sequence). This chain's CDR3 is CASQGQFNQPQHF. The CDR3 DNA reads TGTGCCAGCCAGGGACAGTTCAATCAGCCCCAGCATTTT.

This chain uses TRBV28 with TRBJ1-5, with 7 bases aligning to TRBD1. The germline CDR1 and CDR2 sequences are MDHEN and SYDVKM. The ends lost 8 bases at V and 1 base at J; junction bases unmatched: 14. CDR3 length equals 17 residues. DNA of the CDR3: TGTGCCAGCCTTGGGGGTAGGGGGCGAGGAAGCAATCAGCCCCAGCATTTT. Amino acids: CASLGGRGRGSNQPQHF.

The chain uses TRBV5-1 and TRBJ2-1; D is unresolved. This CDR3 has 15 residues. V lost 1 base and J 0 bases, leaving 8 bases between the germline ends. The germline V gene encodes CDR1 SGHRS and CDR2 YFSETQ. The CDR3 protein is CASSLSLSSYNEQFF. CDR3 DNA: TGCGCCAGCAGCTTGTCCCTGAGCTCCTACAATGAGCAGTTCTTC.

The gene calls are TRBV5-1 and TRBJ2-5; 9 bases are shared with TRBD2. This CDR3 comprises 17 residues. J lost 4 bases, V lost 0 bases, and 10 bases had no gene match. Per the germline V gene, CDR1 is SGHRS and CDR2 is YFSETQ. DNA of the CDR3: TGCGCCAGCAGCTTGGGAGTTGTTAGCGGGAGTACAGAGACCCAGTACTTC. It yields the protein CASSLGVVSGSTETQYF.